What follows are 25 T cell receptor beta chains derived from one specimen sequenced in a study of beta chain features in type 1 diabetes. Expressed TCRB transcripts were sequenced because the entire RNA isolate underwent reverse transcription. Here immunoSEQ multiplex PCR was the method, and the copy in TCRdb shows in-frame clones only, minus some. The repertoire includes about 340,000 clones, less than 9.5% of them detected once, and less than 0.45% sits in the top ten. What was sequenced was central memory CD4+ T cells from blood. These receptors all stem from a woman between 18 and 29 years old in good health.

In DNA form, the CDR3 reads TGTGCCATCAGTGAGCCAGAACTAGATCTCGGGCAGTTCTTC. Residues: CAISEPELDLGQFF. The J gene is TRBJ2-1, the V gene TRBV10-3; tentatively, D is TRBD2 (5 bases). The CDR3 runs to 14 residues. The germline CDR1 and CDR2 sequences are ENHRY and SYGVKD. The V gene lost 2 bases and the J gene lost 12 bases, with 17 bases spanning the gap.

This chain connects TRBV5-1 to TRBJ2-1; possible D gene TRBD2, 6 bases. Germline lookup yields CDR1 SGHRS and CDR2 YFSETQ. The germline V and J ends were trimmed by 3 bases and 12 bases, with 19 bases remaining between them. This CDR3 has 14 residues. CDR3 sequence (DNA): TGCGCCAGCAGCTGGGACTTGGATAGACCTTTGCAGTTCTTC. Translated, it gives CASSWDLDRPLQFF.

This chain's CDR3 is CASSQEGGASGRNGELFF. The DNA for the CDR3 is TGTGCCAGCAGCCAAGAAGGTGGGGCTAGCGGGAGGAACGGGGAGCTGTTTTTT. The chain has TRBV4-2 and TRBJ2-2; 11 nucleotides align to TRBD2. This CDR3 spans 18 amino acids. The germline V gene encodes CDR1 LGHNA and CDR2 YNFKEQ. Unmatched junction bases numbered 10, after V lost 0 bases and J lost 7 bases.

This clone was seen a handful of times. The chain couples TRBV25-1 to TRBJ2-7, with TRBD1 identical over 7 bases. With V trimmed by 4 bases and J by 0 bases, 6 bases remained unmatched. CDR1 MGHDK and CDR2 SYGVNS come from the germline V gene. The CDR3 contains 15 residues. CDR3 bases: TGTGCCAGCAGTGCAGGGACAGTAAGCTCCTACGAGCAGTACTTC. Residues: CASSAGTVSSYEQYF.

The chain recombines TRBV6-1 with TRBJ2-2; D might be TRBD1 or TRBD2, each matching 6 bases. V was trimmed by 6 bases and J by 1 base, leaving 12 bases between them. Germline values: CDR1 MNHNS, CDR2 SASEGT. This CDR3 has 15 amino acids. This CDR3 is CASRLGGRNTGELFF. The CDR3 coding sequence is TGTGCCAGCAGACTAGGGGGGAGGAACACCGGGGAGCTGTTTTTT.

This clone was counted between two and nine times. The V and J genes are TRBV6-6 and TRBJ2-5; 8 nucleotides agree with TRBD2. Unmatched junction bases numbered 3, after V lost 2 bases and J lost 4 bases. Germline CDR1 and CDR2: MNHNY and SVGAGI (reference sequence). The CDR3 covers 14 residues. The CDR3 DNA reads as TGTGCCAGCAGTTACGGGACTAGGCGAGAGACCCAGTACTTC. Translating gives CASSYGTRRETQYF.

This clone was seen more than once but under ten times. This rearrangement joins TRBV6-4 to TRBJ2-5, with 7 bases lining up with TRBD2. The J segment lost 2 bases and the V segment lost 9 bases, leaving 15 bases of the junction unmatched. The length of the CDR3 is 16 residues. Germline lookup yields CDR1 MRHNA and CDR2 SNTAGT. The CDR3 DNA reads TGTGCCAGTAGCGAACGCGGGACTATAGGTCAAGAGACCCAGTACTTC. It specifies CASSERGTIGQETQYF.

This clone was recorded a few times. The CDR3 region has the DNA TGTGCCAGCAGCTCGGTGCTAGCGGGAGCTCTTGAGCAGTTCTTC. It specifies CASSSVLAGALEQFF. The gene calls are TRBV7-2 and TRBJ2-1; 10 nucleotides align to TRBD2. The CDR3 sequence is 15 residues long. Unmatched junction bases numbered 9, after V lost 4 bases and J lost 9 bases. CDR1 and CDR2 from the germline V gene are SGHTA and FQGNSA. Full variable domain (outside the CDR3, taken from reference TRBV7-2 and TRBJ2-1): GAGVSQSPSNKVTEKGKDVELRCDPISGHTALYWYRQSLGQGLEFLIYFQGNSAPDKSGLPSDRFSAERTGGSVSTLTIQRTQQEDSAVYLCASSSVLAGALEQFFGPGTRLTVL.

Only a few counts were recorded for this clone. This sequence joins TRBV19 and TRBJ2-7; TRBD1 agrees at 10 bases. Looked up from germline, CDR1 is LNHDA and CDR2 is SQIVND (reference sequence). The CDR3 consists of 15 residues. J lost 3 bases, V lost 10 bases, and 12 bases had no gene match. CDR3 sequence reads: CATSMRGQGLYEQYF. The CDR3 DNA reads TGTGCCACCTCAATGAGGGGACAGGGGCTCTACGAGCAGTACTTC.

Details on this clone: The same CDR3 also results from other DNA sequences found in this sample. The chain uses TRBV28 and TRBJ2-5, with D perhaps given as TRBD1 or TRBD2 (5 bases each). This CDR3 spans 12 amino acids. V was cut by 6 bases and J by 5 bases, with 10 bases left in between. CDR1 is MDHEN and CDR2 is SYDVKM in the germline V gene. CDR3 DNA sequence: TGTGCCAGCAGCCAGGGCGGGGAGACCCAGTACTTC. This codes for CASSQGGETQYF.

The sample holds a few counts of this clone. At one end the junction does not follow the germline gene, possibly because of a read error. The chain couples TRBV7-9 to TRBJ2-1, with 11 bases fitting TRBD2. Germline V CDR1 and CDR2: SEHNR, FQNEAQ (reference sequence). This CDR3 is 15 amino acids long. CDR3: CASSLAGGHYGEQFF. As DNA, the CDR3 is TGCGCCAGCAGCCTAGCGGGAGGTCATTACGGTGAGCAGTTCTTC.

The chain recombines TRBV18 with TRBJ2-5; possible D gene TRBD2, 6 bases. This CDR3 has 12 residues. Per germline, CDR1 KGHSH and CDR2 LQKENI. V lost 2 bases to trimming and J lost 6 bases, with 7 bases between them. The DNA of the CDR3 is TGTGCCAGCTCACCAGCGGGAAAGACCCAGTACTTC. It is translated as CASSPAGKTQYF.

The J gene is TRBJ2-2, the V gene TRBV7-3; the D gene is possibly TRBD1 (6 bases). V gave up 6 bases and J gave up 6 bases, with 11 bases separating them. CDR3 length: 13 residues. The V gene's germline CDR1 is SGHTA and CDR2 FQGTGA. The CDR3 loop is CASRAQGPGELFF. CDR3 nucleotides: TGTGCCAGCAGGGCCCAGGGGCCCGGGGAGCTGTTTTTT.

The chain carries TRBV28 and TRBJ1-2; D gene ambiguous. CDR1 MDHEN and CDR2 SYDVKM come from the germline V gene. The CDR3 is made up of 12 amino acids. V lost 6 bases and J 0 bases, leaving 5 bases between the germline ends. CDR3 in DNA: TGTGCCAGCAGCACAGCTAACTATGGCTACACCTTC. It is translated as CASSTANYGYTF.

This clone appeared a few times. V and J are TRBV6-5 and TRBJ2-1; D is unresolved. The germline V gene has CDR1 MNHEY and CDR2 SVGAGI. Trimming removed 11 bases at V and 5 bases at J, with 19 bases between. The CDR3 has 14 amino acids. In nucleotides, the CDR3 is TGTGCCGGTCCTTGGCCTTGTTGTGACAATGAGCAGTTCTTC. Amino acid sequence: CAGPWPCCDNEQFF.

At least ten counts were recorded for this clone. The rearrangement links TRBV4-3 to TRBJ2-1, with 14 bases matching TRBD2. The germline V gene encodes CDR1 LGHNA and CDR2 YSLEER. This CDR3 is 16 amino acids long. Unmatched junction bases numbered 3, after V lost 2 bases and J lost 6 bases. The CDR3 reads CASSQQTSGRANEQFF. The CDR3 nucleotides are TGCGCCAGCAGCCAACAGACTAGCGGGAGGGCCAATGAGCAGTTCTTC.

V and J are TRBV11-2 and TRBJ2-4; 7 nucleotides agree with TRBD1. V shed 0 bases and J 8 bases; nucleotides not matched to a gene: 4. The CDR3 sequence is 14 residues long. Germline CDR1 reads SGHAT; CDR2 reads FQNNGV. Here the CDR3 DNA reads TGTGCCAGCAGCTTAGAACCGACAGGGTACATTCAGTACTTC. Protein sequence: CASSLEPTGYIQYF.

V and J are TRBV5-6 and TRBJ2-7; the match to TRBD2 covers 13 bases. Germline V gives CDR1 SGHDT, CDR2 YYEEEE. V was pared by 4 bases and J by 5 bases, with 3 bases of the junction left unmatched. CDR3 length equals 14 residues. CDR3 sequence: CASSRTSGSHEQYF. CDR3 in DNA: TGTGCCAGCAGCCGGACTAGCGGGAGTCACGAGCAGTACTTC.

This clone was counted ten times or more. The genes are TRBV5-4 and TRBJ2-4; D may be TRBD1 (5 bases). CDR3 length: 15 amino acids. V gave up 3 bases and J gave up 3 bases, with 13 bases separating them. CDR1 is SGHNT, CDR2 YYREEE, per germline (reference sequence). CDR3 coding DNA: TGTGCCAGCAGCTCCACCTCCGACAGCAAAAACATTCAGTACTTC. This encodes CASSSTSDSKNIQYF. Using reference TRBV5-4 and TRBJ2-4 for the parts outside the CDR3, the full variable domain is ETGVTQSPTHLIKTRGQQVTLRCSSQSGHNTVSWYQQALGQGPQFIFQYYREEENGRGNFPPRFSGLQFPNYSSELNVNALELDDSALYLCASSSTSDSKNIQYFGAGTRLSVL.

V usage is TRBV27 and J usage is TRBJ2-1; D remains ambiguous. CDR3 length: 13 amino acids. V was trimmed by 3 bases and J by 6 bases, leaving 9 bases between them. In germline, CDR1 is MNHEY, CDR2 SMNVEV (reference sequence). The CDR3 reads CASSFRELNEQFF. The CDR3 coding sequence is TGTGCCAGCAGTTTCCGAGAACTCAATGAGCAGTTCTTC.

This clone has a handful of counts. CDR3 in amino acids: CASSRSKLAGGILDEQFF. The CDR3 coding sequence is TGTGCCAGCAGCAGATCTAAACTAGCGGGAGGTATTCTCGATGAGCAGTTCTTC. The rearrangement links TRBV7-2 to TRBJ2-1; the match to TRBD2 covers 12 bases. The CDR3 consists of 18 residues. From germline, CDR1 is SGHTA and CDR2 FQGNSA. Trimming took 5 bases from V and 8 from J; bases not matched to a gene: 16.

This clone showed up just a few times. The rearrangement uses TRBV2 and TRBJ2-1; D unresolved. The CDR3 consists of 13 residues. The V gene's germline CDR1 is SNHLY and CDR2 FYNNEI. Trimming pared 6 bases from V and 0 bases from J, leaving 6 bases between. CDR3 in DNA: TGTGCCAGCAGGCGAGACTCCTACAATGAGCAGTTCTTC. This codes for CASRRDSYNEQFF.

This clone was found a few times. The rearrangement joins TRBV15 to TRBJ2-5; D uncertain. The CDR3 has 15 residues. Per the germline V gene, CDR1 is LNHNV and CDR2 is YYDKDF (reference sequence). V shed 0 bases and J shed 0 bases, with 8 bases lying between them. The DNA of the CDR3 is TGTGCCACCAGCAGAGATATGAAGTACCAAGAGACCCAGTACTTC. Protein product: CATSRDMKYQETQYF.

The rearrangement uses TRBV19 and TRBJ2-1, with a possible D match to TRBD1 (6 bases). V was pared by 3 bases and J by 0 bases, with 9 bases between. The CDR3 spans 15 residues. The germline V gene has CDR1 LNHDA and CDR2 SQIVND (reference sequence). CDR3 amino acids: CASSMVDSSYNEQFF. CDR3 in DNA: TGTGCCAGTAGTATGGTGGACAGCTCCTACAATGAGCAGTTCTTC.

The rearrangement joins TRBV5-1 to TRBJ2-2; D is undetermined. The CDR3 consists of 14 residues. Trimming removed 0 bases at V and 4 bases at J, with 7 bases between. Germline V gene data show CDR1 as SGHRS and CDR2 as YFSETQ. The CDR3, as DNA: TGCGCCAGCAGCTTGGAGGGCGGCACCGGGGAGCTGTTTTTT. It encodes CASSLEGGTGELFF.